This T cell receptor (beta chain) was sequenced during a study of somatic mutations in cytotoxic T cells in rheumatoid arthritis. Overall study context: Blood samples of about 30 ml were drawn from patients (in EDTA) right after diagnosis and before any treatment.

Positive selection using magnetic beads isolated the CD4+ and CD8+ cells (purity was checked by flow cytometry). The CDR3 spans 15 residues. CDR1 and CDR2 from the germline V gene are MGHRA and YSYEKL. V lost 4 bases and J 0 bases, leaving 12 bases between the germline ends. The data were produced by immunoSEQ multiplex PCR, yet TCRdb's version contains in-frame clones alone and is incomplete. The repertoire holds tens of thousands of clones, about 87% seen once, with around 9% in the top ten. This rearrangement joins TRBV4-1 to TRBJ1-2; perhaps TRBD1 as D (5 bases). Sequencing was carried out using CD8+ T cells sorted from blood. The TCR was taken from an adult with rheumatoid arthritis. The CDR3 bases are TGCGCCAGCAGCCCCTGGGACGGAACTAACTATGGCTACACCTTC. Translated, it gives CASSPWDGTNYGYTF.